These T cell receptor beta chains were read from a single sample in a study of blood T cell repertoires in COVID-19. Only in-frame clones appear in the TCRdb table, and some are missing; sequencing was by immunoSEQ multiplex PCR. Of some 210,000 clones in the sample, approximately 78% are singletons; the top ten hold around 9%. The sample was PBMCs or T cells enriched from blood (not recorded which). These receptors were obtained from a man aged 40-49 years who had recovered from COVID-19. CDR3s leave out the opening cysteine and the closing phenylalanine or tryptophan.

j_gene: TRBJ2-1; v_gene: TRBV4-2; CDR3aa: ASSQDPSGMIGEQF
j_gene: TRBJ1-5; v_gene: TRBV9; CDR3aa: ASSVGAGPDQPQH
j_gene: TRBJ1-2; v_gene: TRBV4-2; CDR3aa: ASSPRQGADYGYT
j_gene: TRBJ2-1; v_gene: TRBV24-1; CDR3aa: ATSDQAASINEQF
j_gene: TRBJ2-7; v_gene: TRBV7-9; CDR3aa: ASSFRQGPQY
j_gene: TRBJ2-7; v_gene: TRBV7-9; CDR3aa: ASSLARGLAGVTYEQY
j_gene: TRBJ1-2; v_gene: TRBV7-6; CDR3aa: ASSLLNLETSSGYT
j_gene: TRBJ1-1; v_gene: TRBV29-1; CDR3aa: SGEAIVNQRAF
j_gene: TRBJ2-7; v_gene: TRBV30; CDR3aa: AWSPSRQGTYEQY
j_gene: TRBJ2-4; v_gene: TRBV5-6; CDR3aa: ASSFTEKNIQY
j_gene: TRBJ1-4; v_gene: TRBV10-3; CDR3aa: AISGGDTAEKLF
j_gene: TRBJ1-3; v_gene: TRBV5-6; CDR3aa: ASSSRQRDSGNTIY
j_gene: TRBJ2-7; v_gene: TRBV5-6; CDR3aa: ASSFGGDEQY
j_gene: TRBJ1-5; v_gene: TRBV20-1; CDR3aa: SASPWTGRGQPQH
j_gene: TRBJ1-2; v_gene: TRBV3-1/TRBV3-2; CDR3aa: ASSPTGGNYGYT
j_gene: TRBJ2-7; v_gene: TRBV29-1; CDR3aa: SVESPSTYEQY
j_gene: TRBJ2-3; v_gene: TRBV5-1; CDR3aa: ASSLPSGGGTDTQY
j_gene: TRBJ1-2; v_gene: TRBV3-1/TRBV3-2; CDR3aa: ASSQALYGYT
j_gene: TRBJ1-2; v_gene: TRBV4-1; CDR3aa: ASSQGGANYGYT
j_gene: TRBJ2-3; v_gene: TRBV7-7; CDR3aa: ASSPRQGVTDTQY
j_gene: TRBJ1-1; v_gene: TRBV19; CDR3aa: ASINRGADEAF
j_gene: TRBJ2-1; v_gene: TRBV5-1; CDR3aa: ASSLQGYEQF
j_gene: TRBJ2-7; v_gene: TRBV12-5; CDR3aa: ASGLIRTGGYYEQY
j_gene: TRBJ2-2; v_gene: TRBV5-1; CDR3aa: ASSPGTGGELF
j_gene: TRBJ2-1; v_gene: TRBV7-2; CDR3aa: ASSLAWSSYNEQF
j_gene: TRBJ1-6; v_gene: TRBV10-3; CDR3aa: ATKVVPVLDSPLH
j_gene: TRBJ1-5; v_gene: TRBV19; CDR3aa: ASSIDRGFSNAMRPQH
j_gene: TRBJ2-2; v_gene: TRBV28; CDR3aa: ASSSGTGDNTGELF
j_gene: TRBJ2-2; v_gene: TRBV7-8; CDR3aa: ASSLSSGAGTGELF
j_gene: TRBJ1-4; v_gene: TRBV29-1; CDR3aa: SAAQGQQGKKLF
j_gene: TRBJ1-2; v_gene: TRBV11-1; CDR3aa: ASSPWRGYGYT
j_gene: TRBJ1-1; v_gene: TRBV25-1; CDR3aa: ASSDPGKMNTEAF
j_gene: TRBJ2-2; v_gene: TRBV2; CDR3aa: AILYSSGRASGELF
j_gene: TRBJ1-2; v_gene: TRBV18; CDR3aa: ASSQSPGQGASGYT
j_gene: TRBJ1-2; v_gene: TRBV6-5; CDR3aa: ASSTRDRGLGYT
j_gene: TRBJ2-1; v_gene: TRBV7-9; CDR3aa: ASSPPGLSSYNEQF
j_gene: TRBJ2-1; v_gene: TRBV19; CDR3aa: ASRQDLGNEQF
j_gene: TRBJ1-6; v_gene: TRBV11-2; CDR3aa: ASSQIINSPLH
j_gene: TRBJ2-7; v_gene: TRBV6-6; CDR3aa: ASSTVTGTGPREQY
j_gene: TRBJ1-5; v_gene: TRBV30; CDR3aa: AWDLGREQPQH
j_gene: TRBJ2-1; v_gene: TRBV12-3/TRBV12-4; CDR3aa: ASSPGTSSEQF